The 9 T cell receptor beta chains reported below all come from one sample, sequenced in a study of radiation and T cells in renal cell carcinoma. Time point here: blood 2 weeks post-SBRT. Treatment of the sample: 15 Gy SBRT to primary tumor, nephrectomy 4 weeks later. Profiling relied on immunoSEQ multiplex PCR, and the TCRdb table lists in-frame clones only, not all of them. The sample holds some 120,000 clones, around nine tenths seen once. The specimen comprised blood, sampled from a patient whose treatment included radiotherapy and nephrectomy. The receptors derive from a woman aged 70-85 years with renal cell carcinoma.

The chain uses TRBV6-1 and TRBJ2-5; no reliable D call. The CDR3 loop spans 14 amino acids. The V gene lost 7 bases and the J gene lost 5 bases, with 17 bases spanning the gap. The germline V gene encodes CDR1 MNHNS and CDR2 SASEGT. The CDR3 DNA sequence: TGTGCCAGCACTCCTGGAGACCTGGGGGAGACCCAGTACTTC. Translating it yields CASTPGDLGETQYF.

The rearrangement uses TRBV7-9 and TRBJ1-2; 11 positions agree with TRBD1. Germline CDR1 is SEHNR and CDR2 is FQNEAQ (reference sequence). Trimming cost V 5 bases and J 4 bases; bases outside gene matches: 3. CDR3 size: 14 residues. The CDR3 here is CASSPGTGGYGYTF. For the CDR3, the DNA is TGTGCCAGCAGCCCCGGGACAGGGGGCTATGGCTACACCTTC.

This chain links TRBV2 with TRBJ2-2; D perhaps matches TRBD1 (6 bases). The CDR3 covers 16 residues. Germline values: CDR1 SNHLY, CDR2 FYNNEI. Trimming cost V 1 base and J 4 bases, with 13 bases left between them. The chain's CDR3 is CASSEDARGITGELFF. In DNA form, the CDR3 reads TGTGCCAGCAGTGAAGATGCCAGGGGAATCACCGGGGAGCTGTTTTTT.

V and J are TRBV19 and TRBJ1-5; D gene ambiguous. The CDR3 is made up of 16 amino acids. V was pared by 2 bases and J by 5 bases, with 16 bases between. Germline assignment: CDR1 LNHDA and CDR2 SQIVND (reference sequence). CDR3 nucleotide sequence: TGTGCCAGTAGTATAAGGCACACTCTGCCCGATCAGCCCCAGCATTTT. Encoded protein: CASSIRHTLPDQPQHF. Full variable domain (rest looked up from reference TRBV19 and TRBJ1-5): DGGITQSPKYLFRKEGQNVTLSCEQNLNHDAMYWYRQDPGQGLRLIYYSQIVNDFQKGDIAEGYSVSREKKESFPLTVTSAQKNPTAFYLCASSIRHTLPDQPQHFGDGTRLSIL.

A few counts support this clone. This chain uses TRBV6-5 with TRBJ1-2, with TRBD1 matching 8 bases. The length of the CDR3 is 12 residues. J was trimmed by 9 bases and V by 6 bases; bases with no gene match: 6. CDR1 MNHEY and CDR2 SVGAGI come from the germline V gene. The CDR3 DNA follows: TGTGCCAGCAGAACAGGGGGATCAAGCTACACCTTC. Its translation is CASRTGGSSYTF.

CDR3 nucleotides: TGCAGCGTTGAAGATCAGGGACGAGGTCAGCCCCAGCATTTT. Translated, it gives CSVEDQGRGQPQHF. The genes are TRBV29-1 and TRBJ1-5; TRBD1 might be the D (5 bases). Trimming pared 0 bases from V and 6 bases from J, leaving 12 bases between. Per the germline V gene, CDR1 is SQVTM and CDR2 is ANQGSEA. The CDR3 contains 14 residues.

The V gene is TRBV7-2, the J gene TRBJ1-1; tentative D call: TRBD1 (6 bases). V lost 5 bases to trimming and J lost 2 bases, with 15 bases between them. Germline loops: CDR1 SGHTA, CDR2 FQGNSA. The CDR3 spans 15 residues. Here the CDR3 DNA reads TGTGCCAGCAGCCTCAGCGGGACACCTAACACTGAAGCTTTCTTT. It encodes CASSLSGTPNTEAFF. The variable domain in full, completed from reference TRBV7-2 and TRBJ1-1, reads GAGVSQSPSNKVTEKGKDVELRCDPISGHTALYWYRQSLGQGLEFLIYFQGNSAPDKSGLPSDRFSAERTGGSVSTLTIQRTQQEDSAVYLCASSLSGTPNTEAFFGQGTRLTVV.

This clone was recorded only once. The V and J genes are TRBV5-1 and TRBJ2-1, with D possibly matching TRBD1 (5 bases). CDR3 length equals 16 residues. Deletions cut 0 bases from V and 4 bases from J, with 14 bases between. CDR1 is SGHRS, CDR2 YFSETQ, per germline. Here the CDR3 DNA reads TGCGCCAGCAGCTTGGAAGTGGCAGGGTGGTACAATGAGCAGTTCTTC. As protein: CASSLEVAGWYNEQFF.

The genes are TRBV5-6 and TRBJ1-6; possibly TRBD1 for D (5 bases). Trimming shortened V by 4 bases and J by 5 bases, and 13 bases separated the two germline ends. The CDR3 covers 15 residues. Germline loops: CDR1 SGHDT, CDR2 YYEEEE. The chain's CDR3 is CASSPSGPDNSPLHF. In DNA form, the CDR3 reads TGTGCCAGCAGCCCATCAGGGCCCGATAATTCACCCCTCCACTTT. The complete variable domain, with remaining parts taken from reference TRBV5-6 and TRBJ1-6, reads DAGVTQSPTHLIKTRGQQVTLRCSPKSGHDTVSWYQQALGQGPQFIFQYYEEEERQRGNFPDRFSGHQFPNYSSELNVNALLLGDSALYLCASSPSGPDNSPLHFGNGTRLTVT.